The rows below give T cell receptor beta chains drawn from one sample of a study of tumor-infiltrating lymphocytes in primary liver carcinoma. TCRdb processed the multiplex PCR reads anew with MiXCR; each CDR3 protein has one entry. The data show more than 70,000 distinct CDR3 sequences, around 66% seen once. The sample taken for sequencing was tumor-adjacent normal liver tissue. Source of these receptors: a man in his forties with primary liver carcinoma and hepatitis B virus infection. Both conserved end residues are part of each CDR3. The D gene is left open where the match is weak. Part of the rows lack a size; the others show once, few, many or a class for expanded clones.

abundance	d_gene	v_gene	j_gene	CDR3aa	CDR3nt
-	-	TRBV6-5	TRBJ2-7	CVSSLGGLGTYEQYF	TGTGTCAGCAGCCTGGGGGGGCTCGGTACCTACGAGCAGTACTTC
-	-	TRBV11-1	TRBJ2-2	CANALVRFGELFF	TGTGCCAACGCCTTAGTACGTTTCGGGGAGCTGTTTTTT
-	-	TRBV4-3	TRBJ2-1	CVSSQDRSGFHNEQFF	TGCGTCAGTAGCCAAGATAGGAGCGGGTTTCACAATGAGCAGTTCTTC
once	-	TRBV4-3	TRBJ2-1	CACSQDRVGTYSEQFF	TGCGCCTGCAGCCAAGATAGAGTAGGCACCTACAGTGAGCAGTTCTTC
many	-	TRBV28	TRBJ2-3	CASSLQGSTDTQYF	TGTGCCAGCAGTTTGCAGGGTAGCACAGATACGCAGTATTTT
-	-	TRBV6-5	TRBJ2-7	CASSYSLDRYYELYF	TGTGCCAGCAGTTACTCCTTGGACAGATACTATGAGCTGTACTTC
few	-	TRBV29-1	TRBJ1-2	CSVGEGEGYTF	TGCAGCGTCGGCGAGGGGGAAGGCTACACCTTC
-	TRBD2	TRBV28	TRBJ2-3	CASRPTGTSGISNALFQYF	TGTGCCAGCAGGCCTACCGGGACTAGCGGGATCTCCAACGCTTTATTCCAGTATTTT
-	-	TRBV25-1	TRBJ2-7	CANSDPRGAYEQYF	TGTGCCAACAGTGATCCCAGAGGCGCCTACGAACAGTACTTC
-	TRBD1	TRBV5-1	TRBJ1-2	CASSPQGLRGYTF	TGCGCCAGCAGCCCACAGGGGTTGAGGGGCTACACCTTC
-	-	TRBV4-1	TRBJ2-5	CASSQAKNQGTQYF	TGCGCCAGCAGCCAAGCCAAGAACCAAGGGACCCAGTACTTC
-	-	TRBV2	TRBJ2-2	CTSTTQGFLFFVGELFF	TGTACCAGCACAACTCAGGGTTTCCTTTTTTTCGTCGGGGAGCTGTTTTTT
many	TRBD2	TRBV30	TRBJ2-1	CAWRYSGSVNEQFF	TGTGCCTGGAGGTACAGCGGGAGTGTAAATGAGCAGTTCTTC
many	TRBD2	TRBV6-1	TRBJ2-1	CARWSGRAVNEQFF	TGTGCCCGCTGGTCCGGGAGGGCCGTCAATGAGCAGTTCTTC
-	TRBD1	TRBV29-1	TRBJ2-7	CSVDEDRDRSYERYF	TGCAGCGTTGACGAAGATCGGGACAGGAGCTACGAGCGGTACTTC
-	TRBD2	TRBV2	TRBJ2-1	CASRTGTSGSWRYNEQFF	TGTGCCAGCAGGACCGGGACTAGCGGGAGTTGGAGGTACAATGAGCAGTTCTTC
-	-	TRBV6-5	TRBJ2-7	CASNYSNYPHYEQYF	TGTGCGAGCAATTACTCGAATTACCCGCACTACGAGCAGTACTTC
few	TRBD1	TRBV6-1	TRBJ1-5	CASSVMTGSDQPQHF	TGTGCCAGCAGTGTAATGACAGGGAGCGATCAGCCCCAGCATTTT
-	-	TRBV4-1	TRBJ2-6	CASSRGILELSGVNVLTF	TGCGCTAGCAGTCGAGGGATCCTCGAACTGTCTGGTGTCAACGTCCTGACTTTC
-	-	TRBV11-2	TRBJ1-5	CASSLVGVTGSNEPQHF	TGTGCCAGCAGCTTAGTAGGGGTAACAGGGAGCAATGAGCCCCAACATTTT
many	-	TRBV4-1	TRBJ2-2	CASSQDLSSAGELFF	TGCGCCAGCAGCCAAGACCTAAGCAGTGCGGGGGAGCTGTTTTTT
-	TRBD2	TRBV11-2	TRBJ2-7	CASNLNSGGLGSEQYF	TGTGCCAGCAACTTAAATAGCGGGGGGCTGGGCTCCGAGCAGTACTTC
many	TRBD1	TRBV29-1	TRBJ1-1	CSIGQGLGNTEAFF	TGCAGCATAGGACAGGGGTTGGGGAACACTGAAGCTTTCTTT
few	-	TRBV6-2/TRBV6-3	TRBJ2-2	CASSWAGDTGELFF	TGTGCCAGCAGCTGGGCAGGGGATACCGGTGAGCTGTTTTTC
-	TRBD1	TRBV29-1	TRBJ2-5	CSVETDRGRGEIQYF	TGTAGCGTTGAGACCGACAGGGGGCGCGGAGAGATCCAGTACTTC
many	TRBD1	TRBV14	TRBJ1-2	CASSFDRGGSGYTF	TGTGCCAGCAGCTTCGACAGGGGAGGGTCTGGCTACACCTTC
many	TRBD2	TRBV6-1	TRBJ2-3	CASSEEAGGGTDTQYF	TGTGCCAGCAGTGAAGAAGCGGGAGGGGGGACAGATACGCAGTATTTT
once	-	TRBV5-1	TRBJ2-3	CASSGTEGVSDTQYF	TGCGCCAGCAGTGGCACAGAGGGAGTCTCAGATACGCAGTATTTT
many	TRBD2	TRBV7-9	TRBJ2-1	CASSLGRVTSGNEQFF	TGTGCCAGCAGCTTAGGACGAGTGACTAGCGGCAATGAGCAGTTCTTC
-	TRBD2	TRBV28	TRBJ2-1	CASTPASGIYSEQFF	TGTGCCAGTACCCCTGCTAGCGGGATCTACAGTGAGCAGTTCTTC
-	TRBD1	TRBV4-1	TRBJ1-2	CVSSQATGVPYGYTF	TGCGTCAGCAGCCAAGCCACAGGGGTTCCCTATGGTTACACCTTC
-	TRBD2	TRBV19	TRBJ2-1	CTSTPGKAGGGNEQFF	TGTACCAGTACTCCAGGGAAGGCGGGAGGGGGCAATGAGCAGTTCTTC
many	-	TRBV5-4	TRBJ2-5	CASSLVGVQETQYF	TGTGCCAGCAGCTTGGTAGGGGTCCAAGAGACCCAGTACTTC
few	TRBD2	TRBV7-2	TRBJ2-7	CASSAYSGGTSEQYF	TGTGCCAGCAGCGCTTATAGCGGGGGGACAAGTGAGCAGTACTTC
-	-	TRBV6-2/TRBV6-3	TRBJ2-1	CASRAGGRRDEQFF	TGCGCCAGCAGGGCCGGCGGTCGGCGAGATGAGCAGTTCTTC
-	-	TRBV5-1	TRBJ2-7	CAGSVSLQGEQYF	TGCGCCGGCAGCGTCAGCTTACAGGGCGAGCAGTACTTC
-	TRBD1	TRBV20-1	TRBJ1-5	CSASERGRESNQPQHF	TGCAGTGCTAGTGAGAGGGGGCGAGAGAGCAATCAGCCCCAGCATTTT
-	-	TRBV11-3	TRBJ2-1	CASSLDGRFGGTLYYERFF	TGTGCCAGCAGCTTAGATGGGCGATTCGGCGGGACCCTTTACTATGAGCGGTTCTTC
-	-	TRBV5-5	TRBJ2-1	CANSSPRSERTNSKQSF	TGTGCCAACAGCTCTCCTCGGAGCGAGCGAACGAACAGTAAGCAGTCCTTC
few	TRBD2	TRBV6-6	TRBJ2-7	CANSYAAGGSYKQYF	TGTGCCAACAGTTACGCAGCGGGAGGCTCCTACAAGCAGTACTTC
-	-	TRBV5-6	TRBJ2-1	CASSLEARASWDEQSF	TGTGCCAGCAGCTTGGAGGCTAGAGCCAGCTGGGATGAGCAGTCCTTC
-	-	TRBV29-1	TRBJ1-2	CSVVRGRGDYGYTF	TGCAGCGTTGTACGAGGACGGGGTGACTATGGCTACACCTTC
once	TRBD2	TRBV29-1	TRBJ2-7	CGVDSGRAIYEQYF	TGCGGCGTCGATAGCGGGAGAGCCATCTACGAGCAGTACTTC
-	-	TRBV11-2	TRBJ2-7	CASRFDSTYGHYF	TGTGCCAGCAGATTTGACAGCACCTACGGGCACTACTTC
-	-	TRBV6-6	TRBJ2-3	CASSFSLLDTHYF	TGTGCCAGCAGTTTCTCGCTTTTGGATACGCACTATTTT
-	-	TRBV4-2	TRBJ1-6	CASSQAQDNSPFHF	TGTGCCAGCAGTCAAGCACAGGATAATTCACCCTTCCACTTT
-	TRBD2	TRBV4-2	TRBJ2-7	CASSSKLAGGCVQYF	TGTGCCAGCAGTTCGAAACTAGCGGGGGGCTGCGTGCAGTACTTC
-	-	TRBV6-5	TRBJ2-7	CASNPRLESYERYF	TGTGCCAGCAACCCCAGGTTAGAGTCCTACGAGCGGTACTTC
-	-	TRBV6-5	TRBJ2-2	CASTPQIVDTRELFF	TGTGCCAGCACGCCCCAGATTGTGGACACCCGGGAGCTGTTTTTT
many	TRBD2	TRBV6-1	TRBJ2-1	CASSEEAGGYNEQFF	TGTGCCAGCAGTGAAGAAGCGGGAGGATACAATGAGCAGTTCTTC
once	-	TRBV11-2	TRBJ2-1	CASSLATGVVIEQFF	TGTGCCAGCAGCTTAGCCACAGGAGTTGTCATTGAGCAGTTCTTC